The clone carrying this T cell receptor beta chain was detected only a few times. The CDR3 regions of TCR beta were amplified from RNA transcripts. The HTBI primer set drove a first-round RT-PCR of the TCR CDR3. TCRdb re-called the multiplex PCR reads through MiXCR, storing one row per CDR3 protein. The table includes some 550,000 distinct CDR3 sequences, approximately 15% detected once. This specimen comes from a study of T cells in Graves' hyperthyroidism and ophthalmopathy. Between the trimmed V and J ends, which lost 0 bases and 9 bases, there was a span of 18 bases. The V gene's germline CDR1 is SGHDN and CDR2 FVKESK. This CDR3 region has 16 residues.

Sequenced sample: blood. The chain uses TRBV14 and TRBJ2-1; D unclear. The receptor was isolated from a woman in her thirties or forties with Graves' ophthalmopathy. CDR3 protein: CASSQETRLGFREQFF. The CDR3, as DNA: TGTGCCAGCAGCCAAGAGACTCGCCTCGGATTTCGTGAGCAGTTCTTC.